The table lists the clone carrying this T cell receptor (beta chain) with a few counts. From germline, CDR1 is PRHDT and CDR2 FYEKMQ (reference sequence). With 7 bases removed from V and 8 bases from J, the gap between germline ends came to 20 bases. This CDR3 spans 14 amino acids. The sample is drawn from a study of blood T cell repertoires in COVID-19. Background on the study: Cohort 3 recovery required two negative PCRs, clearance, or symptom resolution.

Original methodology: Nucleated cell number was recorded as an estimate derived from reference gene primer amplification. The method was immunoSEQ multiplex PCR; TCRdb's version includes in-frame clones alone and lacks a portion of them. That table gives V, J and clone size, and the DNA gave D and trimming. The table lists more than 200,000 clones, over 75% of them singletons. Specimen: PBMCs or T cells enriched from blood (not recorded which). The clonotype was recovered from a man aged 25 to 45 in a cohort exposed to, infected with or recovered from COVID-19 (not recorded which). The rearrangement links TRBV13 to TRBJ1-2; possibly TRBD1 for D (6 bases). Here the CDR3 reads CASTSRWGTRGYTF. The CDR3 DNA is TGTGCCAGCACCTCGAGGTGGGGGACAAGAGGCTACACCTTC.